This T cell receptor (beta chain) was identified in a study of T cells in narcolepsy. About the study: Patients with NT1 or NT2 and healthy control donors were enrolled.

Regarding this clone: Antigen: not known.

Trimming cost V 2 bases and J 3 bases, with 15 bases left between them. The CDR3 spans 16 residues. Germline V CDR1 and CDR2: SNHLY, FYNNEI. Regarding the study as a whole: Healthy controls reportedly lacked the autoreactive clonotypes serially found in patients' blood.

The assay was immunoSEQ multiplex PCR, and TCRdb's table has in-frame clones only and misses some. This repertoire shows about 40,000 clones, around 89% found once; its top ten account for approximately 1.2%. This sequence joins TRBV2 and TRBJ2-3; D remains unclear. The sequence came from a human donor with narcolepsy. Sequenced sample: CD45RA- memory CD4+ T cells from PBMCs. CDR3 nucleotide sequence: TGTGCCAGCAGTGAACTTTTAGGGCTACCGACAGATACGCAGTATTTT. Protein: CASSELLGLPTDTQYF.